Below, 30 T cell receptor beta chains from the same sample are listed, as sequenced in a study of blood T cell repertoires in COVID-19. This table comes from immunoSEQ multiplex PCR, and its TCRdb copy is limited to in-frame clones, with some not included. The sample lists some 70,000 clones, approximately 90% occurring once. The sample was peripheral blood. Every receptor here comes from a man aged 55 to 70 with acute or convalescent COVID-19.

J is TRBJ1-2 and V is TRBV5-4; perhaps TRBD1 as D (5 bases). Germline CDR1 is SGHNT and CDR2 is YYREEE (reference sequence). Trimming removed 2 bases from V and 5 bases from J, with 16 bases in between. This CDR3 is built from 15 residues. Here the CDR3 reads CASSFPRTGAYGYTF. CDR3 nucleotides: TGTGCCAGCAGCTTTCCCCGTACAGGAGCATATGGCTACACCTTC.

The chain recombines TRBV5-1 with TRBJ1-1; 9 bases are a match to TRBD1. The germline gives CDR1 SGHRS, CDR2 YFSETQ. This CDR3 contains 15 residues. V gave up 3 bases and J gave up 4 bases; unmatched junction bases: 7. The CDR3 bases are TGCGCCAGCAGCTCACCACAGGGGGCTGCCACTGAAGCTTTCTTT. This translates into CASSSPQGAATEAFF.

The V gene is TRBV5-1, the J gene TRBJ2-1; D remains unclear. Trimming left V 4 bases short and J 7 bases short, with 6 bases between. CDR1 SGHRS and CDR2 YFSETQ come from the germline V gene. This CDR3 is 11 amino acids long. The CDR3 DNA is TGCGCCAGCAGCCGCGTGAATGAGCAGTTCTTC. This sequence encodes CASSRVNEQFF.

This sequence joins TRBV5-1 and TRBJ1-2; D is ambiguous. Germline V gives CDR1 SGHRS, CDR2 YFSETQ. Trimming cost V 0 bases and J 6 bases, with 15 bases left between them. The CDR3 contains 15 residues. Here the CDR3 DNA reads TGCGCCAGCAGCTTGGCTCCTGGGCTTGAGAATGGCTACACCTTC. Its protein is CASSLAPGLENGYTF.

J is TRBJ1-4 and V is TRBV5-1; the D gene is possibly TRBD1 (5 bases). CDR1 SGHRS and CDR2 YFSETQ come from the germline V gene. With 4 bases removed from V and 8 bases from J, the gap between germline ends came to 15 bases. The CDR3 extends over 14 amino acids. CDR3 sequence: CASSMTVNNEKLFF. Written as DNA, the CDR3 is TGCGCCAGCAGCATGACAGTCAATAACGAAAAACTGTTTTTT.

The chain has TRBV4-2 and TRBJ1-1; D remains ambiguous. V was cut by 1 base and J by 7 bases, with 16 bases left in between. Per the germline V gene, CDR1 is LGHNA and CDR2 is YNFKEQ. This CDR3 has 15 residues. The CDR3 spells CASSQGNRQTLEAFF. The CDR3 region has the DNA TGTGCCAGCAGCCAAGGGAATCGACAAACCCTTGAAGCTTTCTTT.

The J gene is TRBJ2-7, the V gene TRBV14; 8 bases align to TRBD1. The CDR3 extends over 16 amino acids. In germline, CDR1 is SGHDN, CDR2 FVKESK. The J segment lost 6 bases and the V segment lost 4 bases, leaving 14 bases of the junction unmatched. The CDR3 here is CASSPPQGASFGEQYF. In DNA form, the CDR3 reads TGTGCCAGCAGCCCACCCCAGGGGGCGAGTTTCGGCGAGCAGTACTTC.

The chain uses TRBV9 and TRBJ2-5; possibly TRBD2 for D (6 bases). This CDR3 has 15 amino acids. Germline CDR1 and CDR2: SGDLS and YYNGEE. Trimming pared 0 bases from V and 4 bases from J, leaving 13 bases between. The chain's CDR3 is CASSVDGGISETQYF. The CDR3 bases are TGTGCCAGCAGCGTAGATGGGGGGATATCAGAGACCCAGTACTTC.

The CDR3: CAISESIVIANYGYTF. The CDR3 DNA is TGTGCCATCAGTGAGTCGATAGTGATAGCTAACTATGGCTACACCTTC. The J gene is TRBJ1-2, the V gene TRBV10-3; D gene uncertain. V dropped 0 bases and J dropped 0 bases, with 11 bases sitting between them. CDR3 length: 16 residues. Germline V CDR1 and CDR2: ENHRY, SYGVKD.

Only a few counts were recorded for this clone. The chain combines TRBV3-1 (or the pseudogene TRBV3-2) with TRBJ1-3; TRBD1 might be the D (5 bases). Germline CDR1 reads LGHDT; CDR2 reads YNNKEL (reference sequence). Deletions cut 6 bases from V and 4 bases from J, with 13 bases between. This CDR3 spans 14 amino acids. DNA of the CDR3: TGTGCCAGCAGTTTGACAGCAGAAGGAAACACCATATATTTT. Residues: CASSLTAEGNTIYF.

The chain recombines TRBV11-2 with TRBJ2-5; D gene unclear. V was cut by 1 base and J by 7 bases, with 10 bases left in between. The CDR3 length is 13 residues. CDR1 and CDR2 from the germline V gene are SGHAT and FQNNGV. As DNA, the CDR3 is TGTGCCAGCAGCTTAGCACGGTCCGGGACCCAGTACTTC. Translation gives CASSLARSGTQYF.

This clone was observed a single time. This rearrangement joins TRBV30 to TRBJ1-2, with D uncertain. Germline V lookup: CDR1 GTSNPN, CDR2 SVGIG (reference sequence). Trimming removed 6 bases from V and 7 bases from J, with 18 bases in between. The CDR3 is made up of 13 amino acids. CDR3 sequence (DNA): TGTGCCTGTACTAGAGGGAGTGATCTTGGCTACACCTTC. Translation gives CACTRGSDLGYTF.

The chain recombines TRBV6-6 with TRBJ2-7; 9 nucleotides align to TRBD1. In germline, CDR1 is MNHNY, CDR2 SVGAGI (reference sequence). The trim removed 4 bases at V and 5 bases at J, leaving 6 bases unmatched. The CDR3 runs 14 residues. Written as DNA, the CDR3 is TGTGCCAGCAGTTTGGGACAGGGAGGGGACGAGCAGTACTTC. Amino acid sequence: CASSLGQGGDEQYF.

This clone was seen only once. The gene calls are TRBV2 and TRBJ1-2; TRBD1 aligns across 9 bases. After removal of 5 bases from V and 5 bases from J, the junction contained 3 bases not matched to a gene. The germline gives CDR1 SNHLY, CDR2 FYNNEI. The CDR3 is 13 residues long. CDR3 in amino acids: CASSKDRGYGYTF. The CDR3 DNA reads TGTGCCAGCAGTAAGGACAGGGGATATGGCTACACCTTC.

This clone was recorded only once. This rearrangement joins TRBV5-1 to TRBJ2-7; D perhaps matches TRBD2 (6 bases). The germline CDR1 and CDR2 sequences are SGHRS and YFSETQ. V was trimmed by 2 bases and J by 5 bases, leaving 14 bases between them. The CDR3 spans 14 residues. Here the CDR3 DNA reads TGCGCCAGCAGCTTTGACGGCGGGATTAACGAGCAGTACTTC. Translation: CASSFDGGINEQYF.

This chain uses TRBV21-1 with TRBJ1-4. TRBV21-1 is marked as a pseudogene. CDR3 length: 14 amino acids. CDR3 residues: CASSKVTRNEKLFF. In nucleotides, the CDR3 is TGTGCCAGCAGCAAAGTGACGAGGAATGAAAAACTGTTTTTT.

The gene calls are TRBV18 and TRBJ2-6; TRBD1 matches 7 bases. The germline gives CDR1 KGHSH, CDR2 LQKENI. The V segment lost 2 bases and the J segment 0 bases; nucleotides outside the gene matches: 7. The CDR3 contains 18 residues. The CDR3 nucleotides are TGTGCCAGCTCACCATTCGGACAGGCCAGCTCTGGGGCCAACGTCCTGACTTTC. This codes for CASSPFGQASSGANVLTF.

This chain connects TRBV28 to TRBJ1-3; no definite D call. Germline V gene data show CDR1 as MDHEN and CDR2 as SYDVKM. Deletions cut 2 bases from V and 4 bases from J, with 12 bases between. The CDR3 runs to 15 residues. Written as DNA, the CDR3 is TGTGCCAGCAGTTTACGTCTTCCCCTCGGAAACACCATATATTTT. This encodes CASSLRLPLGNTIYF.

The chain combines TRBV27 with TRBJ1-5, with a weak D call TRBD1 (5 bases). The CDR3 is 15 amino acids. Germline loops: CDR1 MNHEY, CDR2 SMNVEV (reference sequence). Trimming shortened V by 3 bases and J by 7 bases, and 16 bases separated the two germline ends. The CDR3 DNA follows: TGTGCCAGCAGTTTGAGCCAGGGACTGAGGCAGCCCCAGCATTTT. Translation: CASSLSQGLRQPQHF.

CDR3 region: CASSASLGQGYEQYF. In DNA form, the CDR3 reads TGCGCCAGCAGCGCGAGTCTGGGACAGGGCTACGAGCAGTACTTC. The chain links TRBV5-1 to TRBJ2-7, with 9 nucleotides matching TRBD1. Germline values: CDR1 SGHRS, CDR2 YFSETQ. The ends lost 4 bases at V and 3 bases at J; junction bases unmatched: 8. The CDR3 spans 15 residues. Full variable domain (missing parts from reference TRBV5-1 and TRBJ2-7): KAGVTQTPRYLIKTRGQQVTLSCSPISGHRSVSWYQQTPGQGLQFLFEYFSETQRNKGNFPGRFSGRQFSNSRSEMNVSTLELGDSALYLCASSASLGQGYEQYFGPGTRLTVT.

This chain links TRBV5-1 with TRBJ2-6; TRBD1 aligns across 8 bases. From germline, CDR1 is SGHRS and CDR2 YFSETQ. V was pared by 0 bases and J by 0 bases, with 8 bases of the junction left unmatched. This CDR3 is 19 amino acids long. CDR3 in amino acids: CASSLDTGTGSSGANVLTF. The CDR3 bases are TGCGCCAGCAGCTTGGATACCGGGACAGGAAGCTCTGGGGCCAACGTCCTGACTTTC.

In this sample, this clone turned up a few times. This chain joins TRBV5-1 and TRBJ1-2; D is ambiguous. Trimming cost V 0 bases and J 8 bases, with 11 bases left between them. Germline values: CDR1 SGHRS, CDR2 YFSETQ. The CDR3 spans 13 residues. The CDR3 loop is CASSLAPETGYTF. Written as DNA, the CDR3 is TGCGCCAGCAGCTTGGCGCCGGAGACGGGCTACACCTTC.

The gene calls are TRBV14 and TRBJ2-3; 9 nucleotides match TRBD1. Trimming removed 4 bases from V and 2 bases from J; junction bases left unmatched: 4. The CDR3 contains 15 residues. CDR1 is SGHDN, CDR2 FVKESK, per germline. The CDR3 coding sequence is TGTGCCAGCAGCCCCGACAGGGGGTTCACAGATACGCAGTATTTT. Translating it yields CASSPDRGFTDTQYF.

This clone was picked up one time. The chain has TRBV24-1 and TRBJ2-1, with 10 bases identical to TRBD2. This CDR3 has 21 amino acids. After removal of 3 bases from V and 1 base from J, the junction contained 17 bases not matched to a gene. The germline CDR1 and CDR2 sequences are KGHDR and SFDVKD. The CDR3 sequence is CATSDEASGGPVTLSYNEQFF. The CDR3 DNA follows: TGTGCCACCAGTGATGAGGCTAGCGGGGGACCCGTCACGTTATCCTACAATGAGCAGTTCTTC.

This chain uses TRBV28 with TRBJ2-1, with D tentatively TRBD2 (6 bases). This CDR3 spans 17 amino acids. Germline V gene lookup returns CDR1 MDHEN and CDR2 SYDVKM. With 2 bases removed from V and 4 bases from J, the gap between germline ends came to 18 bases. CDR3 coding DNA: TGTGCCAGCAGTTTACCCCAGCGGGCCCCGAGTTACAATGAGCAGTTCTTC. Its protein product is CASSLPQRAPSYNEQFF. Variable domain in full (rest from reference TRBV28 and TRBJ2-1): DVKVTQSSRYLVKRTGEKVFLECVQDMDHENMFWYRQDPGLGLRLIYFSYDVKMKEKGDIPEGYSVSREKKERFSLILESASTNQTSMYLCASSLPQRAPSYNEQFFGPGTRLTVL.

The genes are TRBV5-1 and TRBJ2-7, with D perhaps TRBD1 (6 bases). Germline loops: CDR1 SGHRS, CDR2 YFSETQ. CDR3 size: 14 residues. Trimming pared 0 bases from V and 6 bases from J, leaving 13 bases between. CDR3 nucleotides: TGCGCCAGCAGCTTGGAGGCAGGGGTCGGCGAGCAGTACTTC. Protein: CASSLEAGVGEQYF.

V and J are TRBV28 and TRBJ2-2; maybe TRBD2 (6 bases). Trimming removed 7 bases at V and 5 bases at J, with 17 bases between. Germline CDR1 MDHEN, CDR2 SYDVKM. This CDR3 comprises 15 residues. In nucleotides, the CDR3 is TGTGCCAGCACCAATAGCGGCGGCTTAACCGGGGAGCTGTTTTTT. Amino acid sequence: CASTNSGGLTGELFF.

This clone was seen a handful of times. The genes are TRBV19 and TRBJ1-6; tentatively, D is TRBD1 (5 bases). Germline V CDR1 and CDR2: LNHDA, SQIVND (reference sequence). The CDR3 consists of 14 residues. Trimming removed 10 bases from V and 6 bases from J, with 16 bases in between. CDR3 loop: CATKDGHLNSPLHF. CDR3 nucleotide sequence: TGTGCCACCAAAGACGGACACCTTAATTCACCCCTCCACTTT.

The CDR3 spells CASSRGRTILDYGYTF. In DNA, the CDR3 is TGTGCCAGCAGCCGCGGCCGGACAATTCTTGACTATGGCTACACCTTC. V gene TRBV3-1 (or the pseudogene TRBV3-2) combines with J gene TRBJ1-2, with D tentatively TRBD1 (5 bases). CDR3 length equals 16 residues. V was clipped by 4 bases and J by 3 bases, with 18 bases between them. Germline V gene lookup returns CDR1 LGHDT and CDR2 YNNKEL (reference sequence).

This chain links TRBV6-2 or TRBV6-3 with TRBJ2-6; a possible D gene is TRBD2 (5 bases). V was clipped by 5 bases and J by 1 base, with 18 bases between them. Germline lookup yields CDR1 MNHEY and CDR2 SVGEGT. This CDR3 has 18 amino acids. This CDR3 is CASSTLMGVNSGANVLTF. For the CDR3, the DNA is TGTGCCAGCAGTACCCTTATGGGAGTAAATTCTGGGGCCAACGTCCTGACTTTC.